This T cell receptor beta chain is drawn from a study of T cells after posttransplantation cyclophosphamide. Assay used: immunoSEQ multiplex PCR; TCRdb lists only in-frame clones, some missing. The table lists around 19,000 clones, 95% to 98% of them singletons. The naive gate required viable CD3+CD4+ or CD3+CD8+ cells with CCR7+CD45RA+CD45RO-CD95-CD27+CD28+ phenotype. The clonotype comes from a man in his forties in good health, CMV-negative, and a related stem cell transplant donor. Sequenced material: naive CD4+ T cells sorted from PBMCs.

CDR3 DNA sequence: TGTGCCATCAGTGGCCCTAGCGGGAACTACGAGCAGTACTTC. This translates into CAISGPSGNYEQYF. The chain has TRBV10-3 and TRBJ2-7; TRBD2 aligns across 9 bases. V lost 4 bases and J lost 3; bases outside the gene matches: 4. The CDR3 contains 14 residues. In germline, CDR1 is ENHRY, CDR2 SYGVKD.